These 26 T cell receptor beta chains were sequenced from one sample in a study of T-cell memory formation after mild COVID-19. TCRdb independently ran MiXCR on the 5' RACE reads; one entry per CDR3 protein. The sample has over 120,000 distinct CDR3 sequences, under 30% seen once; the top ten hold roughly a quarter. Sequenced sample: PBMCs or a T cell subset sorted from them (not recorded which). The source of these receptors is an adult woman who had mild COVID-19 (a few samples of this study predate the infection). Cell type and time point are not known.

The gene calls are TRBV7-3 and TRBJ2-5; no reliable D call. The CDR3 length is 14 residues. Germline V gene sequence: CDR1 SGHTA, CDR2 FQGTGA. Between the trimmed V and J ends, which lost 2 bases and 1 base, there was a span of 8 bases. The CDR3 DNA reads TGTGCCAGCAGCTTACTTGGGGTCCAAGAGACCCAGTACTTC. Translation: CASSLLGVQETQYF.

The gene calls are TRBV24-1 and TRBJ1-5, with D unresolved. CDR1 is KGHDR, CDR2 SFDVKD, per germline. The ends were cut back, 3 bases at V and 0 bases at J, with 11 bases in the middle. CDR3 length: 16 amino acids. This CDR3 reads CATSDKSLDSNQPQHF. CDR3 coding DNA: TGTGCCACCAGTGATAAGAGCCTAGATAGCAATCAGCCCCAGCATTTT.

The chain employs TRBV12-3 or TRBV12-4 and TRBJ2-2; D is perhaps TRBD1 or TRBD2 (5 bases each). Trimming shortened V by 6 bases and J by 1 base, and 12 bases separated the two germline ends. This CDR3 has 15 amino acids. CDR3 loop: CASSPGGGNTGELFF. The CDR3 coding sequence is TGTGCCAGCAGCCCTGGTGGGGGGAACACCGGGGAGCTGTTTTTT.

The CDR3 DNA reads as TGTGCCAGCAGCGTAAGCGGGGTCTACAATGAGCAGTTCTTC. This translates into CASSVSGVYNEQFF. This rearrangement joins TRBV9 to TRBJ2-1; 7 bases align to TRBD2. Germline V gene lookup returns CDR1 SGDLS and CDR2 YYNGEE. The CDR3 has 14 amino acids. The junction had 1 base not matched to a gene; V was cut back by 1 base and J by 3 bases.

The chain uses TRBV7-3 and TRBJ2-3; the D gene is possibly TRBD2 (6 bases). CDR1 is SGHTA, CDR2 FQGTGA, per germline. CDR3 length equals 14 residues. The germline V and J ends were trimmed by 5 bases and 5 bases, with 14 bases remaining between them. CDR3 region: CASSISGPLDTQYF. Written as DNA, the CDR3 is TGTGCCAGCAGCATTAGCGGTCCTTTAGATACGCAGTATTTT. Supplemented by reference TRBV7-3 and TRBJ2-3, the full variable domain reads GAGVSQTPSNKVTEKGKYVELRCDPISGHTALYWYRQSLGQGPEFLIYFQGTGAADDSGLPNDRFFAVRPEGSVSTLKIQRTERGDSAVYLCASSISGPLDTQYFGPGTRLTVL.

This chain links TRBV2 with TRBJ1-2; the match to TRBD1 covers 7 bases. Germline CDR1 SNHLY, CDR2 FYNNEI. Unmatched junction bases numbered 10, after V lost 2 bases and J lost 1 base. The length of the CDR3 is 17 residues. Written as DNA, the CDR3 is TGTGCCAGCAGTGAAAGAGGGGGCCCCAAGCATAACTATGGCTACACCTTC. Its translation: CASSERGGPKHNYGYTF.

This clonotype was seen only a few times. The rearrangement joins TRBV24-1 to TRBJ2-1, with 8 bases fitting TRBD2. Germline V gives CDR1 KGHDR, CDR2 SFDVKD. The CDR3 loop spans 15 amino acids. Trimming removed 7 bases from V and 5 bases from J; junction bases left unmatched: 9. CDR3 region: CATSSAGVGNNEQFF. The CDR3, as DNA: TGTGCCACCAGCTCAGCGGGAGTCGGCAACAATGAGCAGTTCTTC.

The chain couples TRBV12-3 or TRBV12-4 to TRBJ1-1; D is possibly TRBD1 (6 bases). CDR3 length: 14 amino acids. V lost 4 bases and J lost 4, with 13 bases in between. The CDR3 loop is CASSWGASGTEAFF. CDR3 nucleotide sequence: TGTGCCAGCAGTTGGGGGGCGTCGGGCACTGAAGCTTTCTTT.

This clonotype was counted between two and nine times. The chain joins TRBV12-3 or TRBV12-4 to TRBJ2-3; 12 bases map to TRBD2. The CDR3 covers 16 residues. V lost 6 bases, J lost 3 bases, and 7 bases stayed unmatched. CDR3 residues: CASSHLAGGPTDTQYF. The CDR3 DNA sequence: TGTGCCAGCAGCCATCTAGCGGGGGGGCCTACAGATACGCAGTATTTT.

The V call is TRBV4-1, the J call TRBJ1-5; D is possibly TRBD1 (5 bases). Trimming removed 2 bases at V and 4 bases at J, with 15 bases between. Germline lookup yields CDR1 MGHRA and CDR2 YSYEKL. CDR3 length: 16 residues. CDR3 sequence reads: CASSQFDRCPNQPQHF. The CDR3 nucleotides read TGCGCCAGCAGCCAATTCGACAGATGTCCAAATCAGCCCCAGCATTTT.

This clonotype is medium-sized in the sample. The chain combines TRBV4-1 with TRBJ2-7; D gene ambiguous. With 2 bases removed from V and 5 bases from J, the gap between germline ends came to 10 bases. The CDR3 consists of 13 residues. Germline CDR1 and CDR2: MGHRA and YSYEKL. DNA of the CDR3: TGCGCCAGCAGCCAACCGAATGGGGACGAGCAGTACTTC. Its protein product is CASSQPNGDEQYF.

CDR3 region: CASSLDRTHYNEQFF. CDR3 coding DNA: TGTGCCAGCAGCTTAGACCGGACTCACTACAATGAGCAGTTCTTC. V usage is TRBV7-2 and J usage is TRBJ2-1, with a weak D call TRBD2 (5 bases). The CDR3 length is 15 residues. Per the germline V gene, CDR1 is SGHTA and CDR2 is FQGNSA. V was cut by 1 base and J by 3 bases, with 10 bases left in between.

This clonotype counts as medium-sized. Written as DNA, the CDR3 is TGCAGTGCTAGGTCCAGGGGAGTTTATAGCAATCAGCCCCAGCATTTT. Protein sequence: CSARSRGVYSNQPQHF. The J gene is TRBJ1-5, the V gene TRBV20-1; TRBD1 might be the D (6 bases). This CDR3 contains 16 residues. CDR1 is DFQATT, CDR2 SNEGSKA, per germline (reference sequence). The V and J ends lost 3 bases and 0 bases respectively, with 15 bases between them.

In this sample, this clonotype turned up a few times. The rearrangement joins TRBV12-3 or TRBV12-4 to TRBJ2-1; TRBD2 matches at 7 bases. The CDR3 runs 15 residues. V shed 6 bases, J shed 0 bases, and the junction held 5 bases outside the gene matches. CDR3 amino acids: CASSPASGSYNEQFF. The CDR3 DNA follows: TGTGCCAGCAGCCCGGCTAGCGGCTCCTACAATGAGCAGTTCTTC.

The CDR3 nucleotides are TGCGCCAGCAGCTTGGGGGACAAGCCCCGAACCGGGGAGCTGTTTTTT. Amino acids: CASSLGDKPRTGELFF. The chain is built from TRBV5-1 and TRBJ2-2; D is perhaps TRBD1 (6 bases). Trimming stripped 0 bases from V and 5 bases from J, with 14 bases between. The CDR3 sequence is 16 residues long. The germline gives CDR1 SGHRS, CDR2 YFSETQ.

This clonotype was counted between two and nine times. The V gene is TRBV6-1, the J gene TRBJ2-1; weak D call: TRBD1 (6 bases). The V end was cut by 1 base, the J end by 2 bases, with 15 bases between. CDR1 MNHNS and CDR2 SASEGT come from the germline V gene. The CDR3 runs to 17 residues. CDR3 residues: CASSEGGGRLAYNEQFF. The CDR3 DNA reads as TGTGCCAGCAGTGAAGGAGGGGGACGCCTGGCCTACAATGAGCAGTTCTTC.

This clonotype was detected a few times. V usage is TRBV29-1 and J usage is TRBJ2-2; D may be TRBD2 (6 bases). The CDR3 is made up of 15 amino acids. Germline CDR1 SQVTM, CDR2 ANQGSEA. V dropped 3 bases and J dropped 5 bases, with 16 bases sitting between them. In nucleotides, the CDR3 is TGCAGCGTTGAGGTCGGGAGTTCGGGTACCGGGGAGCTGTTTTTT. The encoded protein is CSVEVGSSGTGELFF.

The J gene is TRBJ2-3, the V gene TRBV5-1; D not resolved. Trimming removed 4 bases from V and 0 bases from J, with 9 bases in between. The CDR3 extends over 14 amino acids. CDR1 is SGHRS and CDR2 is YFSETQ in the germline V gene. The CDR3 DNA follows: TGCGCCAGCAGCACCGGCGACAGCACAGATACGCAGTATTTT. Residues: CASSTGDSTDTQYF.

This clonotype occurred a few times. The rearrangement links TRBV27 to TRBJ2-7; D could derive from TRBD1 or TRBD2 (5 bases each). V dropped 8 bases and J dropped 2 bases, with 7 bases sitting between them. The CDR3 totals 11 residues. Looked up from germline, CDR1 is MNHEY and CDR2 is SMNVEV (reference sequence). The CDR3 sequence: CASGGPYEQYF. CDR3 nucleotides: TGTGCCAGCGGGGGTCCCTACGAGCAGTACTTC.

The genes are TRBV7-6 and TRBJ1-5; TRBD1 is a possible D gene (6 bases). V gave up 1 base and J gave up 2 bases, with 15 bases separating them. The CDR3 is 17 amino acids. Per the germline V gene, CDR1 is SGHVS and CDR2 is FNYEAQ. The CDR3 region has the DNA TGTGCCAGCAGCTTAGGGTTGAGGGGGACGGGCAATCAGCCCCAGCATTTT. Encoded protein: CASSLGLRGTGNQPQHF.

The V gene is TRBV4-3, the J gene TRBJ2-6, with TRBD1 matching 8 bases. V gave up 5 bases and J gave up 6 bases; unmatched junction bases: 6. CDR3 length equals 15 residues. Looked up from germline, CDR1 is LGHNA and CDR2 is YSLEER. CDR3 loop: CASSSRTGKANVLTF. As DNA, the CDR3 is TGCGCCAGCAGCTCCCGGACAGGGAAGGCCAACGTCCTGACTTTC.

The table lists this clonotype with a few counts. The chain couples TRBV4-2 to TRBJ2-7; a possible D gene is TRBD1 (5 bases). The germline V and J ends were trimmed by 1 base and 4 bases, with 20 bases remaining between them. Germline V lookup: CDR1 LGHNA, CDR2 YNFKEQ. CDR3 size: 17 residues. In nucleotides, the CDR3 is TGTGCCAGCAGCCAAGTAGGGCAGGGCTTTGGAGAGTACGAGCAGTACTTC. This translates into CASSQVGQGFGEYEQYF.

This clonotype was found a few times. The chain has TRBV7-6 and TRBJ1-2; D is undetermined. Germline V gene lookup returns CDR1 SGHVS and CDR2 FNYEAQ. This CDR3 spans 12 amino acids. V was trimmed by 3 bases and J by 4 bases, leaving 6 bases between them. Here the CDR3 reads CASSFMGYGYTF. CDR3 nucleotide sequence: TGTGCCAGCAGCTTCATGGGCTATGGCTACACCTTC.

The chain is built from TRBV10-3 and TRBJ2-1; D might be TRBD1 or TRBD2, each matching 5 bases. V was clipped by 2 bases and J by 6 bases, with 14 bases between them. The CDR3 totals 15 residues. Germline V CDR1 and CDR2: ENHRY, SYGVKD. The CDR3 region is CAISELGDATNEQFF. In nucleotides, the CDR3 is TGTGCCATCAGTGAGCTTGGGGACGCTACCAATGAGCAGTTCTTC.

The V call is TRBV7-8, the J call TRBJ2-7; maybe TRBD1 (6 bases). This CDR3 has 14 amino acids. Trimming pared 5 bases from V and 12 bases from J, leaving 23 bases between. Germline V CDR1 and CDR2: SGHVS, FQNEAQ. The CDR3 nucleotides are TGTGCCAGCAGCGCTCGACCAATACAGGGTGAGGGGTACTTC. Translated, it gives CASSARPIQGEGYF.

The chain uses TRBV30 and TRBJ1-2; maybe TRBD1 (6 bases). Germline V lookup: CDR1 GTSNPN, CDR2 SVGIG (reference sequence). V was clipped by 0 bases and J by 6 bases, with 11 bases between them. The CDR3 is 13 amino acids. The CDR3 sequence: CAWSVNRADGYTF. The DNA for the CDR3 is TGTGCCTGGAGTGTCAACAGGGCAGATGGCTACACCTTC.